The clone carrying this TCR beta chain was observed many times. TCRdb reprocessed the RT-PCR reads with MiXCR, giving one entry per CDR3 protein. The top ten clones hold 3.6% of a sample with around 700,000 distinct CDR3 sequences, about 14% of them seen once. V lost 0 bases, J lost 2 bases, and 11 bases lay in between. The CDR3 runs to 15 residues. CDR1 is MNHEY, CDR2 SVGEGT, per germline. The receptor comes from a female donor in good health, serving as a healthy control. The chain is built from TRBV6-2 or TRBV6-3 and TRBJ2-7; no definite D call. The sample was memory CD4+ T cells from blood. In nucleotides, the CDR3 is TGTGCCAGCAGTTACTCCTTGGGCGGTACCTACGAGCAGTACTTC. Translation: CASSYSLGGTYEQYF.